This T cell receptor beta chain was captured in a study of human T cells and chemical hapten exposure. Across the whole study: Patch tests of 0.01% DPC on the upper back were read at 6 days.

Turning to this clonotype: The antigen remains unidentified.

Overall study results and limits: PT1 expanded TCR numbers tracked positively with patch test score.

As for time point: pre-sensitization, week 0. Treatment described: therapeutic diphenylcyclopropenone sensitization with weekly scalp DPC. TCRdb reprocessed the RACE reads with MiXCR, giving one entry per CDR3 protein. The table lists roughly 250,000 distinct CDR3 sequences, about 8.6% of them singletons. V trimming: 6 bases; J trimming: 3 bases; junction bases outside the gene matches: 14. From germline, CDR1 is MNHEY and CDR2 SMNVEV (reference sequence). This CDR3 comprises 17 residues. The chain carries TRBV27 and TRBJ2-1, with 7 positions matching TRBD1. This specimen consisted of whole blood, obtained in connection with sensitization to the hapten diphenylcyclopropenone (DPC). This receptor was obtained from a woman in her forties with alopecia areata. Some clones in this sample may be carry-over from other donors' samples. The CDR3 is CASSIDRVPSLYNEQFF. CDR3 nucleotide sequence: TGTGCCAGCAGCATCGACAGGGTTCCCTCTCTCTACAATGAGCAGTTCTTC.